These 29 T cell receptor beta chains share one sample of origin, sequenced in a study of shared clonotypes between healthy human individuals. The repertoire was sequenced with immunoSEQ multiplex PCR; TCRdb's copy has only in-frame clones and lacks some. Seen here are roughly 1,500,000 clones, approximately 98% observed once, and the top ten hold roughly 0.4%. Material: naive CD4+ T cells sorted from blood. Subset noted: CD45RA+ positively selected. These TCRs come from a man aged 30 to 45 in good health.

CDR3 protein: CATSKREGVQYF. As DNA, the CDR3 is TGTGCCACCTCAAAGCGGGAGGGCGTTCAGTACTTC. The chain employs TRBV15 and TRBJ2-4; TRBD2 matches 10 bases. The CDR3 spans 12 residues. With V trimmed by 8 bases and J by 11 bases, 6 bases remained unmatched. Per the germline V gene, CDR1 is LNHNV and CDR2 is YYDKDF (reference sequence).

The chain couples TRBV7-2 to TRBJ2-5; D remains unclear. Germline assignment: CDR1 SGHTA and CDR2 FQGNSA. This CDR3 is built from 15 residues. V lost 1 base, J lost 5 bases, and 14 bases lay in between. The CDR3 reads CASSLGVGTQETQYF. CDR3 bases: TGTGCCAGCAGCTTAGGAGTGGGTACTCAGGAGACCCAGTACTTC. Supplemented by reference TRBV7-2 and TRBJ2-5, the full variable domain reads GAGVSQSPSNKVTEKGKDVELRCDPISGHTALYWYRQSLGQGLEFLIYFQGNSAPDKSGLPSDRFSAERTGGSVSTLTIQRTQQEDSAVYLCASSLGVGTQETQYFGPGTRLLVL.

CDR3 loop: CASSRDRGSSYEQYF. Written as DNA, the CDR3 is TGTGCCAGCAGTCGGGACAGGGGGAGCTCCTACGAGCAGTACTTC. This sequence joins TRBV11-2 and TRBJ2-7; the match to TRBD1 covers 11 bases. V shed 6 bases and J 0 bases; nucleotides not matched to a gene: 4. The CDR3 spans 15 residues. Germline CDR1 is SGHAT and CDR2 is FQNNGV.

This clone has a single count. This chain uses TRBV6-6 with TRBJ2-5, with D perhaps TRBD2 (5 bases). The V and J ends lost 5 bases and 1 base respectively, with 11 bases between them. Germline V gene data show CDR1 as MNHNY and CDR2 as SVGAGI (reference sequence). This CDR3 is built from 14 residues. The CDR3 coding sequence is TGTGCCAGCAGTGACCGCGGGCTCCAAGAGACCCAGTACTTC. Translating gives CASSDRGLQETQYF.

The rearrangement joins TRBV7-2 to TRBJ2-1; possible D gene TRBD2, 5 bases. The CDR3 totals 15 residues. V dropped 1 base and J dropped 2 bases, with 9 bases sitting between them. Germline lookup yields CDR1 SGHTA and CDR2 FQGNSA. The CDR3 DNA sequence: TGTGCCAGCAGCTTAGGGGGAGCCACCTACAATGAGCAGTTCTTC. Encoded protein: CASSLGGATYNEQFF.

CDR3 coding DNA: TGCGCCAGCAGCCCCGGACTAGTTCCAGATACGCAGTATTTT. This sequence encodes CASSPGLVPDTQYF. The J gene is TRBJ2-3, the V gene TRBV4-1, with 7 bases aligning to TRBD2. J gave up 4 bases and V 4 bases, and 5 bases lay outside the gene matches. CDR1 and CDR2 from the germline V gene are MGHRA and YSYEKL. The CDR3 consists of 14 residues.

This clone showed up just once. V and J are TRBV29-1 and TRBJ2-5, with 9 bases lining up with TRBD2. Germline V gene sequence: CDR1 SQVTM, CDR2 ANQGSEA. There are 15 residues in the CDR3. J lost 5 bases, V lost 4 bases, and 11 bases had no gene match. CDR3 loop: CSVVGGGRAVETQYF. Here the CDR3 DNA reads TGCAGCGTTGTAGGGGGCGGGAGGGCCGTGGAGACCCAGTACTTC.

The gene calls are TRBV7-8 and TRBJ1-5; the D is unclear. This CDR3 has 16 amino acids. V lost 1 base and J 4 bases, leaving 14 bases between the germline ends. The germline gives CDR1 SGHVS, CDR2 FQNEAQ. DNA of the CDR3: TGTGCCAGCAGCTTAGGTGCCAGCGTTACGAATCAGCCCCAGCATTTT. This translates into CASSLGASVTNQPQHF.

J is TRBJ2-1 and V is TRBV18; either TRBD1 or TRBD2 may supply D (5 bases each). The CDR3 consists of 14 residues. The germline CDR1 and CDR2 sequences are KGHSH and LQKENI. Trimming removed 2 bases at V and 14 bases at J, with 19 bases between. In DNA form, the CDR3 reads TGTGCCAGCTCACCAGAGGGGCAGGGAATTCGTGAGTTCTTC. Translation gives CASSPEGQGIREFF.

The DNA for the CDR3 is TGCGCCACACAAGACCGGGAACCCAATCAGCCCCAGCATTTT. It codes for CATQDREPNQPQHF. V gene TRBV10-2 combines with J gene TRBJ1-5; unclear D gene. The CDR3 is made up of 14 amino acids. Germline V CDR1 and CDR2: WSHSY, SAAADI. Trimming cost V 10 bases and J 3 bases, with 16 bases left between them.

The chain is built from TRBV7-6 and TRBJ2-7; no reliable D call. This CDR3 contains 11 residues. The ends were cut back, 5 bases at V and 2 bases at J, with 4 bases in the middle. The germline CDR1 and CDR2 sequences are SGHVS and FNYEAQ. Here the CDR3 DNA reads TGTGCCAGCAGCGTGACCTACGAGCAGTACTTC. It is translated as CASSVTYEQYF.

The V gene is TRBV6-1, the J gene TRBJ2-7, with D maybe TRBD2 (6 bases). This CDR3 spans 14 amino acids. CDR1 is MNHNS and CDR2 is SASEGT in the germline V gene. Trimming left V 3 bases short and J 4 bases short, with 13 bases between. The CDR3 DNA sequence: TGTGCCAGCAGTGAGTCCCGGGACTTATACGAGCAGTACTTC. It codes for CASSESRDLYEQYF.

The CDR3 spells CASRDSASSYEQYF. DNA of the CDR3: TGTGCCAGCAGGGACAGCGCGTCCTCCTACGAGCAGTACTTC. V usage is TRBV25-1 and J usage is TRBJ2-7, with a possible D match to TRBD1 (6 bases). CDR1 and CDR2 from the germline V gene are MGHDK and SYGVNS. V shed 6 bases and J shed 0 bases, with 12 bases lying between them. The length of the CDR3 is 14 residues.

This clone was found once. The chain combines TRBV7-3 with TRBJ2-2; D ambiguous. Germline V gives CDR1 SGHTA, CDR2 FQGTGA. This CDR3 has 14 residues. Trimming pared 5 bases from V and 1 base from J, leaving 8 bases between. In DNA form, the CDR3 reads TGTGCCAGCAGCGGCGCCCTGAACACCGGGGAGCTGTTTTTT. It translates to CASSGALNTGELFF.

In DNA, the CDR3 is TGTGCCATCAGTGAGTCGAAGATGGGGGTCTCCTACAATGAGCAGTTCTTC. This gives the protein CAISESKMGVSYNEQFF. The chain combines TRBV10-3 with TRBJ2-1, with D perhaps being TRBD1 or TRBD2 (5 bases each). Germline V gene sequence: CDR1 ENHRY, CDR2 SYGVKD. Trimming stripped 0 bases from V and 0 bases from J, with 12 bases between. This CDR3 is built from 17 residues.

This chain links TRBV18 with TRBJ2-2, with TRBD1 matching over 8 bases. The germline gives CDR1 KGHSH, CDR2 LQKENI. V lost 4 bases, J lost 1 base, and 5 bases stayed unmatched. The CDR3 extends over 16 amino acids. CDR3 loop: CASSLSGTGNTGELFF. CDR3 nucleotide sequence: TGTGCCAGCTCACTTTCCGGGACAGGGAACACCGGGGAGCTGTTTTTT.

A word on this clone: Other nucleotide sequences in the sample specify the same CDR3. CDR3 region: CASSLAGRGYEQYF. CDR3 DNA: TGTGCCAGCAGCTTAGCCGGGCGTGGCTACGAGCAGTACTTC. The rearrangement links TRBV7-3 to TRBJ2-7; D gene uncertain. The germline V gene encodes CDR1 SGHTA and CDR2 FQGTGA. With 2 bases removed from V and 3 bases from J, the gap between germline ends came to 11 bases. The CDR3 loop spans 14 amino acids.

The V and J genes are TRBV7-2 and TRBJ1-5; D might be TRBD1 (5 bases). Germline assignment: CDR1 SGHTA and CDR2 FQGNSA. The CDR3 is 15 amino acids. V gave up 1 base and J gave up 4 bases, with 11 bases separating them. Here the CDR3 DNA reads TGTGCCAGCAGCTTAGAGGCAGGGAAAAATCAGCCCCAGCATTTT. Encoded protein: CASSLEAGKNQPQHF.

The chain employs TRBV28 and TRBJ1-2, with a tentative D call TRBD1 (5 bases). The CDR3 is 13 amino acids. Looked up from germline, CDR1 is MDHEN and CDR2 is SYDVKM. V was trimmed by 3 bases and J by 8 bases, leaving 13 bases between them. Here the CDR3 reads CASSFGTRAGYTF. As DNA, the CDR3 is TGTGCCAGCAGTTTCGGGACCAGAGCAGGCTACACCTTC.

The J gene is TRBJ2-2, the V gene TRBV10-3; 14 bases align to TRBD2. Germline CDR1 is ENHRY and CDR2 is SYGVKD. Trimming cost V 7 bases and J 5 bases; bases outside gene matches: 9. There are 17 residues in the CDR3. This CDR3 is CAIMRTSGRSRTGELFF. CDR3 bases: TGTGCCATCATGCGGACTAGCGGGAGGAGTAGGACCGGGGAGCTGTTTTTT.

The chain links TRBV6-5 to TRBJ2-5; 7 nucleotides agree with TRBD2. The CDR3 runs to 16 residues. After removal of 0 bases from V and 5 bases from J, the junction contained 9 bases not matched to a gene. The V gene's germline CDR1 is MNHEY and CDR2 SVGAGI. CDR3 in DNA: TGTGCCAGCAGTTACTCGGGACTAACTTCGGGGGAGACCCAGTACTTC. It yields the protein CASSYSGLTSGETQYF.

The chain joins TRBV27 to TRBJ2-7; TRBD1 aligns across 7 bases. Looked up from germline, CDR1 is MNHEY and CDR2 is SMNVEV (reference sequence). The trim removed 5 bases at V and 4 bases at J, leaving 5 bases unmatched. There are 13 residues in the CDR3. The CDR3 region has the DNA TGTGCCAGCAGTCAACAGGGGCTATACGAGCAGTACTTC. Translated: CASSQQGLYEQYF.

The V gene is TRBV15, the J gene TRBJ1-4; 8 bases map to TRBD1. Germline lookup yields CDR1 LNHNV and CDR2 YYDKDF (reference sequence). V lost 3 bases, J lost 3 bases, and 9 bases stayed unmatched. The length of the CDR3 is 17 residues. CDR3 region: CATSRSYPGQANEKLFF. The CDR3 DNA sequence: TGTGCCACCAGCAGGTCATATCCGGGACAGGCTAATGAAAAACTGTTTTTT.

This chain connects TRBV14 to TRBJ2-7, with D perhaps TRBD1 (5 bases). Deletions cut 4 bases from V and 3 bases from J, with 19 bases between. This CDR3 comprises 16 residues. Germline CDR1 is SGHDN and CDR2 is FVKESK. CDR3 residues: CASSPAPGFNIYEQYF. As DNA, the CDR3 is TGTGCCAGCAGCCCCGCGCCAGGGTTTAATATCTACGAGCAGTACTTC.

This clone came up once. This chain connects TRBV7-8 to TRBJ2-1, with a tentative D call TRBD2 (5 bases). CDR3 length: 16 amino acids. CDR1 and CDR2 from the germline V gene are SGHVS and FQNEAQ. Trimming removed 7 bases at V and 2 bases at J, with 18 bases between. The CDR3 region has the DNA TGTGCCAGCATTGGTGGCGCGCGGGTCCCCTACAATGAGCAGTTCTTC. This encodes CASIGGARVPYNEQFF.

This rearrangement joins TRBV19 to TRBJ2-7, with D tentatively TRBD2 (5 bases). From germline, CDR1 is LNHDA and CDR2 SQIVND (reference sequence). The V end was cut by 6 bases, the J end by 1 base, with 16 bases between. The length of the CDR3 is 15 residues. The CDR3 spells CASSLQPGGSYEQYF. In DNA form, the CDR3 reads TGTGCCAGTAGCCTACAGCCAGGCGGGTCCTACGAGCAGTACTTC.

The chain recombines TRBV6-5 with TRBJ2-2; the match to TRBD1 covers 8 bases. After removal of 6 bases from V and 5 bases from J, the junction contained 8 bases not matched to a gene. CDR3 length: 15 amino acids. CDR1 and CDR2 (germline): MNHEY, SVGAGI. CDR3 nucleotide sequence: TGTGCCAGCAGGAGCCAGGGGGCGCTAACCGGGGAGCTGTTTTTT. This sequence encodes CASRSQGALTGELFF.

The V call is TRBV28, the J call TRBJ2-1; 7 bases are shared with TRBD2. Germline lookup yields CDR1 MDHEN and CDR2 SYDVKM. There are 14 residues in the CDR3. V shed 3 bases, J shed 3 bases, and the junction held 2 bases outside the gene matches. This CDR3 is CASSFGGFYNEQFF. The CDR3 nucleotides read TGTGCCAGCAGTTTCGGGGGGTTCTACAATGAGCAGTTCTTC.

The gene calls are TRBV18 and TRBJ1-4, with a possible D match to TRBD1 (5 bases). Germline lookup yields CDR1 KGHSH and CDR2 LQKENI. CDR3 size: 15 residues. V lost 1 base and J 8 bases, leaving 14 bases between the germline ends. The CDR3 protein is CASSPRHLRDEKLFF. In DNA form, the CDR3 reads TGTGCCAGCTCACCACGACACCTCAGGGACGAAAAACTGTTTTTT.